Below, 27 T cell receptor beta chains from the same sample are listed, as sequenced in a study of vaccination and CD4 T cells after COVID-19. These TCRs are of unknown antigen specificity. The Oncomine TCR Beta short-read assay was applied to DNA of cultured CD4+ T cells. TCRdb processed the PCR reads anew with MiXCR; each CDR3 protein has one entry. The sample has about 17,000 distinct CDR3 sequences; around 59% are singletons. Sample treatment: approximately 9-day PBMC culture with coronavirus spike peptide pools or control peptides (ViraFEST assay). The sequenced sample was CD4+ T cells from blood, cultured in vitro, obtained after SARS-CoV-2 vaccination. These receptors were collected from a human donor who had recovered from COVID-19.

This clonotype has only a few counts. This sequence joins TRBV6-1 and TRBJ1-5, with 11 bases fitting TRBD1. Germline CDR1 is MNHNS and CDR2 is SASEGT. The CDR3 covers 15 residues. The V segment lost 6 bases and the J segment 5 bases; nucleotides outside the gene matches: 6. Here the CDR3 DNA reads TGTGCCAGCAGACCGACGGACAGGGGGCATCAGCCCCAGCATTTT. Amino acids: CASRPTDRGHQPQHF.

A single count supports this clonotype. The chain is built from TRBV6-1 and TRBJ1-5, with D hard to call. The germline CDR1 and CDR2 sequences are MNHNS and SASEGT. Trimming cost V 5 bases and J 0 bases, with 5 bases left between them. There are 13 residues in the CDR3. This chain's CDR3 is CASSQNSNQPQHF. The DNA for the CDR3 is TGTGCCAGCAGTCAAAATAGCAATCAGCCCCAGCATTTT.

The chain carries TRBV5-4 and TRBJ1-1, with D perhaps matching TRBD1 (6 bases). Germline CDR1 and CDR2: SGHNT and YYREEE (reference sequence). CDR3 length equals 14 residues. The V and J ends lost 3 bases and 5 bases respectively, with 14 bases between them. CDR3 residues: CASSSSQGGTEAFF. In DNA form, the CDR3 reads TGTGCCAGCAGCTCTTCACAGGGCGGGACTGAAGCTTTCTTT.

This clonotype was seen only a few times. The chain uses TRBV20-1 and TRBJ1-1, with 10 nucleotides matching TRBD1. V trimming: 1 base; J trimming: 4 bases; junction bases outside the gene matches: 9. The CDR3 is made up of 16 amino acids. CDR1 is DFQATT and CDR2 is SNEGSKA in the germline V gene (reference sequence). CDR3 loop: CSARGQGDRGRTEAFF. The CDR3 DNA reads TGCAGTGCTAGAGGCCAGGGGGACAGGGGACGCACTGAAGCTTTCTTT.

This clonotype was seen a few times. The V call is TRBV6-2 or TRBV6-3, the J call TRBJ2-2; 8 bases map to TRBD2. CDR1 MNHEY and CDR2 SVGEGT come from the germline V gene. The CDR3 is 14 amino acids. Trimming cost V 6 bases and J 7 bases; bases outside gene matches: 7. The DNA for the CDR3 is TGTGCCAGCAGCAGCGGGGGCTATGGCGGGGAGCTGTTTTTT. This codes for CASSSGGYGGELFF.

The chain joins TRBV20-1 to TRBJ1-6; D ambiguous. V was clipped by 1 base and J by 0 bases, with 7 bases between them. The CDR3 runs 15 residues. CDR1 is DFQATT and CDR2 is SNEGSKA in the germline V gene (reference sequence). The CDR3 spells CSARVVSSYNSPLHF. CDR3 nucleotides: TGCAGTGCTAGAGTTGTGAGCTCCTATAATTCACCCCTCCACTTT.

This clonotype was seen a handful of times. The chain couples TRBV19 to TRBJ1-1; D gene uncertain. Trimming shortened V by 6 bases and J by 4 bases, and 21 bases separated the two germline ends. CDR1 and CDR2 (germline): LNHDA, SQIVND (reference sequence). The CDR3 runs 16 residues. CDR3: CASSVDGRGVGTEAFF. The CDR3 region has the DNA TGTGCCAGTAGCGTAGACGGCCGTGGAGTGGGCACTGAAGCTTTCTTT.

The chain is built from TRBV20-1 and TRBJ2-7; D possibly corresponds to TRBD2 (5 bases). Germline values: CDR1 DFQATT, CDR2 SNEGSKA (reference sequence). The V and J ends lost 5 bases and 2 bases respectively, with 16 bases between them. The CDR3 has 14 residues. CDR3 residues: CSAGIRRGTYEQYF. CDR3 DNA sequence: TGCAGTGCTGGCATCCGACGGGGAACCTACGAGCAGTACTTC.

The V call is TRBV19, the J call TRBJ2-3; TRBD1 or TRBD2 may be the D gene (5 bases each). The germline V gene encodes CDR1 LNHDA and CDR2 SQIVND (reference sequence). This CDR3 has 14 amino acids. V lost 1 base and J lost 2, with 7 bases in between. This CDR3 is CASSIAGHTDTQYF. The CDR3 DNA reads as TGTGCCAGTAGTATAGCGGGGCACACAGATACGCAGTATTTT.

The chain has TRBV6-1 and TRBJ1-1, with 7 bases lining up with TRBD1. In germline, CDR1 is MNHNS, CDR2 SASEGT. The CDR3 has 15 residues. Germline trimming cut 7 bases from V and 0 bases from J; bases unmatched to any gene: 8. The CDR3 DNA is TGTGCCAGCACCAACCCGACAGGGTTGAACACTGAAGCTTTCTTT. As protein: CASTNPTGLNTEAFF.

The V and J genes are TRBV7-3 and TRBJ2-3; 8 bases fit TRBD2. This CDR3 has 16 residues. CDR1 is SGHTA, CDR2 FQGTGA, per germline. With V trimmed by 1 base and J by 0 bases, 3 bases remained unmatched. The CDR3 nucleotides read TGTGCCAGCAGCTTAAGTCCTAGCGGGAGCACAGATACGCAGTATTTT. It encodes CASSLSPSGSTDTQYF.

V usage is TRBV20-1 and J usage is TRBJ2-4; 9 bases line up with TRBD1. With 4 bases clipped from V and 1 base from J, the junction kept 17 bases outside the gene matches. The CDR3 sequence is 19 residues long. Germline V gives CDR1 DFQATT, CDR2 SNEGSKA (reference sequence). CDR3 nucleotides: TGCAGTGCTAAGGAATACAGGGGGCACGGGGTCGGGGCCAAAAACATTCAGTACTTC. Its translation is CSAKEYRGHGVGAKNIQYF.

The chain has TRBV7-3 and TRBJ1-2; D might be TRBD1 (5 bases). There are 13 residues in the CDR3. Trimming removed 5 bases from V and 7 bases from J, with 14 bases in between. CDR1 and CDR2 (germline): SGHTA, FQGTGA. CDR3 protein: CASSPGGTAGYTF. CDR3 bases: TGTGCCAGCAGCCCCGGGGGAACTGCTGGCTACACCTTC.

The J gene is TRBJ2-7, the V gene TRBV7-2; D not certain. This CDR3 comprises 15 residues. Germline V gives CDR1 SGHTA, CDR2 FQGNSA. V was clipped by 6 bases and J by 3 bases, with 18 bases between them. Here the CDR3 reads CASRKSGFSYYEQYF. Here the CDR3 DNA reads TGTGCCAGCAGAAAATCCGGGTTTAGCTACTACGAGCAGTACTTC.

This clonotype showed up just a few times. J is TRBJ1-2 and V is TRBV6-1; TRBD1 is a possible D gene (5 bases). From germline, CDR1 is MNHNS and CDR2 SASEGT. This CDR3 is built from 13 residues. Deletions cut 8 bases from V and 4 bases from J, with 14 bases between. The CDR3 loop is CASRDPPIYGYTF. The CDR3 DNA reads TGTGCCAGCCGGGACCCTCCCATCTATGGCTACACCTTC.

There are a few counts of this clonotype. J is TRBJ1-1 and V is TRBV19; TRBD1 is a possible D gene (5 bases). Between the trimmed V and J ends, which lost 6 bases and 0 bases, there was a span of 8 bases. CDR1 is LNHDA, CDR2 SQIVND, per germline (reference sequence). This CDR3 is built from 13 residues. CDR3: CASRSTVNTEAFF. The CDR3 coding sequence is TGTGCCAGTAGGTCGACAGTGAACACTGAAGCTTTCTTT.

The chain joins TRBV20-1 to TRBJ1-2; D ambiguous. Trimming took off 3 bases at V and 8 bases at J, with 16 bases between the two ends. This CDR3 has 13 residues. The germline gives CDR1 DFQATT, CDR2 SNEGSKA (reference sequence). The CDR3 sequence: CSARTPAVGGYTF. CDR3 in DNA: TGCAGTGCTAGGACCCCCGCCGTTGGGGGCTACACCTTC.

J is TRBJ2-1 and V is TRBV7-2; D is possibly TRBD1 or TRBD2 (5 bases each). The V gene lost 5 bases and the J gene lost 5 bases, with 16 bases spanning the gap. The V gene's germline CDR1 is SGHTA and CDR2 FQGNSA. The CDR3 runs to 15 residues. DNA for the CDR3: TGTGCCAGCAGCCGCAACCGCAGGGACCACAATGAGCAGTTCTTC. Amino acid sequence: CASSRNRRDHNEQFF. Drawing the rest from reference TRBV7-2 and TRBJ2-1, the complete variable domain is GAGVSQSPSNKVTEKGKDVELRCDPISGHTALYWYRQSLGQGLEFLIYFQGNSAPDKSGLPSDRFSAERTGGSVSTLTIQRTQQEDSAVYLCASSRNRRDHNEQFFGPGTRLTVL.

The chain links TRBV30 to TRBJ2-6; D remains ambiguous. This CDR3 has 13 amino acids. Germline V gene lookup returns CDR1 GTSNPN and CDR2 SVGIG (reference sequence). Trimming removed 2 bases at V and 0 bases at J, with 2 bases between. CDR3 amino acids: CAWSFSGANVLTF. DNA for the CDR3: TGTGCCTGGAGTTTCTCTGGGGCCAACGTCCTGACTTTC.

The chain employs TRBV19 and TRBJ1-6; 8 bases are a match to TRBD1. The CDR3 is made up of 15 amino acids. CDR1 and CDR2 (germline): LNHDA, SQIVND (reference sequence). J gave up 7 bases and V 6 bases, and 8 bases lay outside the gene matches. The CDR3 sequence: CASSETGAGNSPLHF. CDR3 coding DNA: TGTGCCAGTAGCGAGACAGGGGCAGGGAATTCACCCCTCCACTTT.

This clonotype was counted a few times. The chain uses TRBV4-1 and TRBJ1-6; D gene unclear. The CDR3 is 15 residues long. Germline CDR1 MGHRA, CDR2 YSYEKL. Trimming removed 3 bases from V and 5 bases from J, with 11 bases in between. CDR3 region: CASSQADRDNSPLHF. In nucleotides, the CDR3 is TGCGCCAGCAGCCAGGCGGACCGGGATAATTCACCCCTCCACTTT.

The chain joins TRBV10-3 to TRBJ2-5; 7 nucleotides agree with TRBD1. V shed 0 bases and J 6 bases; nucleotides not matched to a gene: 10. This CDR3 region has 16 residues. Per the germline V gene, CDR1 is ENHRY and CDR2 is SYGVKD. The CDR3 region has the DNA TGTGCCATCAGTGAGTCGGGCCCCGGGACAGTAAAGACCCAGTACTTC. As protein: CAISESGPGTVKTQYF.

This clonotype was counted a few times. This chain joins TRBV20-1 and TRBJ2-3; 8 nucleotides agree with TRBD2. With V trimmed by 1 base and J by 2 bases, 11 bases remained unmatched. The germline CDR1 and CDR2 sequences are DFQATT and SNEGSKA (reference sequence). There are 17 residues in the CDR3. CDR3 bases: TGCAGTGCTAGAGTTCTCGGTGGTAGCGGGGTCACAGATACGCAGTATTTT. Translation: CSARVLGGSGVTDTQYF.

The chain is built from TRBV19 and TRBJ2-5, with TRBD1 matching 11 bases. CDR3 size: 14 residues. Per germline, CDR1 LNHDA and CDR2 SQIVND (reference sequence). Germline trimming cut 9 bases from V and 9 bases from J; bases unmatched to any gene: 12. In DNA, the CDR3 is TGTGCCAGCCGGGACAGGGGGGCCGCCGGGCCCCAGTACTTC. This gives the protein CASRDRGAAGPQYF.

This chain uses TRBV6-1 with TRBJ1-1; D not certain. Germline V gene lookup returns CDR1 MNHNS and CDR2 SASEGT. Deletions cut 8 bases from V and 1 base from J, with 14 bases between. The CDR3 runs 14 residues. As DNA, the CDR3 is TGTGCCAGCCGAAGGAACACGCCGAACACTGAAGCTTTCTTT. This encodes CASRRNTPNTEAFF.

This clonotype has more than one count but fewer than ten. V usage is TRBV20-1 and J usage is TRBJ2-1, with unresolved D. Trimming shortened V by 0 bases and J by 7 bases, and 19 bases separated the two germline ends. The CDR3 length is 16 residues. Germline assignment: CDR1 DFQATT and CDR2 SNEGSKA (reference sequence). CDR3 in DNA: TGCAGTGCTAGAGACGCGAGACTGCCTCGTCTTAATGAGCAGTTCTTC. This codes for CSARDARLPRLNEQFF.

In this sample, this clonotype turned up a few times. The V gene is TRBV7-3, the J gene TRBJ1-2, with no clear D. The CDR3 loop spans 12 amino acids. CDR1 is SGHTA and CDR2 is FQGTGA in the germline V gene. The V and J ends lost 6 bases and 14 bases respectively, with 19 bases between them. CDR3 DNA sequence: TGTGCCAGCAGTAAGCCGGGCGCCCTCCTTACCTTC. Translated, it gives CASSKPGALLTF.